Listed here are 20 T cell receptor beta chains from one sample, sequenced in a study of T cell changes during pregnancy in multiple sclerosis. Sequenced by immunoSEQ multiplex PCR; TCRdb stores in-frame clones only, minus some. The table shows roughly 48,000 clones, with 88% occurring only once. This sample comprised CD4+ T cells from peripheral blood mononuclear cells, obtained in the second trimester of pregnancy. Source of these receptors: a female donor with multiple sclerosis, enrolled in a pregnancy study.

The gene calls are TRBV9 and TRBJ1-1; D perhaps matches TRBD1 (5 bases). This CDR3 spans 14 amino acids. Deletions cut 4 bases from V and 6 bases from J, with 16 bases between. Germline CDR1 and CDR2: SGDLS and YYNGEE. DNA of the CDR3: TGTGCCAGCAGCCCCCGAACGGGAGGGGCTGAAGCTTTCTTT. This translates into CASSPRTGGAEAFF.

The V gene is TRBV11-2, the J gene TRBJ1-1; 8 bases fit TRBD1. V shed 4 bases and J 10 bases; nucleotides not matched to a gene: 5. The CDR3 contains 12 residues. CDR1 is SGHAT, CDR2 FQNNGV, per germline. CDR3 in amino acids: CASSSQGARAFF. The CDR3 coding sequence is TGTGCCAGCAGCTCTCAGGGGGCGCGAGCTTTCTTT.

This clone occurred once. The V gene is TRBV5-1, the J gene TRBJ2-3; TRBD2 matches 8 bases. In germline, CDR1 is SGHRS, CDR2 YFSETQ. Losses at the gene ends were 4 bases for V and 0 bases for J; bases not matched to a gene: 10. This CDR3 is built from 17 residues. The CDR3 region is CASSNGLAGSSTDTQYF. The CDR3 DNA is TGCGCCAGCAGCAATGGACTAGCAGGTTCTAGCACAGATACGCAGTATTTT.

This clone was detected a few times. The chain links TRBV7-9 to TRBJ1-1; 7 bases fit TRBD1. V shed 10 bases and J 0 bases; nucleotides not matched to a gene: 14. Germline-derived CDR1 and CDR2 are SEHNR and FQNEAQ (reference sequence). This CDR3 has 16 residues. The CDR3 region is CATLYAGRGMNTEAFF. CDR3 DNA sequence: TGTGCCACCTTGTACGCGGGCAGGGGGATGAACACTGAAGCTTTCTTT.

The sample holds one count of this clone. The chain recombines TRBV9 with TRBJ2-5; 13 positions agree with TRBD2. Per germline, CDR1 SGDLS and CDR2 YYNGEE. V was pared by 4 bases and J by 1 base, with 4 bases of the junction left unmatched. The CDR3 extends over 16 amino acids. The CDR3 DNA is TGTGCCAGCAGCCCAAGACTAGCGGGAGGCCAAGAGACCCAGTACTTC. It is translated as CASSPRLAGGQETQYF.

The chain uses TRBV5-6 and TRBJ2-5, with 11 bases identical to TRBD2. This CDR3 is 15 amino acids long. Trimming removed 0 bases from V and 4 bases from J; junction bases left unmatched: 2. CDR1 SGHDT and CDR2 YYEEEE come from the germline V gene. CDR3: CASSLGLAGRETQYF. In DNA form, the CDR3 reads TGTGCCAGCAGCTTGGGACTAGCGGGAAGAGAGACCCAGTACTTC.

The chain uses TRBV5-4 and TRBJ2-1; the D gene is possibly TRBD2 (6 bases). Trimming stripped 2 bases from V and 2 bases from J, with 11 bases between. This CDR3 has 15 residues. Germline assignment: CDR1 SGHNT and CDR2 YYREEE (reference sequence). The CDR3 region has the DNA TGTGCCAGCAGCTTTCCAGGAGGGGCCTACAATGAGCAGTTCTTC. This gives the protein CASSFPGGAYNEQFF. The full variable domain, in which reference TRBV5-4 and TRBJ2-1 provide the parts outside the CDR3, is ETGVTQSPTHLIKTRGQQVTLRCSSQSGHNTVSWYQQALGQGPQFIFQYYREEENGRGNFPPRFSGLQFPNYSSELNVNALELDDSALYLCASSFPGGAYNEQFFGPGTRLTVL.

J is TRBJ2-2 and V is TRBV7-9, with TRBD2 matching 13 bases. CDR1 SEHNR and CDR2 FQNEAQ come from the germline V gene (reference sequence). The CDR3 runs 17 residues. Trimming at V came to 5 bases and at J to 7 bases, leaving 10 bases not matched to a gene. For the CDR3, the DNA is TGTGCCAGCAGCCGAACAGTACTAGCGGGAGGGGACGGGGAGCTGTTTTTT. Its protein product is CASSRTVLAGGDGELFF.

This chain uses TRBV19 with TRBJ1-5; the D gene is possibly TRBD1 (6 bases). V was shortened by 2 bases and J by 7 bases, with 12 bases between the two germline ends. This CDR3 is built from 14 residues. The germline CDR1 and CDR2 sequences are LNHDA and SQIVND (reference sequence). CDR3 in amino acids: CASSIKTGGQPQHF. DNA for the CDR3: TGTGCCAGTAGTATAAAGACAGGTGGACAGCCCCAGCATTTT.

CDR3 in amino acids: CASSMAGAPSVGYTF. The CDR3 coding sequence is TGTGCCAGTAGTATGGCAGGGGCCCCTTCGGTTGGCTACACCTTC. This chain connects TRBV19 to TRBJ1-2; D might be TRBD1 (6 bases). The CDR3 contains 15 residues. The germline V and J ends were trimmed by 3 bases and 7 bases, with 18 bases remaining between them. In germline, CDR1 is LNHDA, CDR2 SQIVND (reference sequence).

The rearrangement uses TRBV18 and TRBJ2-2; 8 nucleotides agree with TRBD2. The germline gives CDR1 KGHSH, CDR2 LQKENI. This CDR3 has 17 amino acids. With 2 bases clipped from V and 1 base from J, the junction kept 6 bases outside the gene matches. This chain's CDR3 is CASSPATTSGNTGELFF. CDR3 DNA: TGTGCCAGCTCACCAGCCACAACTAGCGGGAACACCGGGGAGCTGTTTTTT.

The V gene is TRBV27, the J gene TRBJ1-5; D gene ambiguous. This CDR3 is built from 14 residues. In germline, CDR1 is MNHEY, CDR2 SMNVEV (reference sequence). The V and J ends lost 4 bases and 3 bases respectively, with 10 bases between them. Here the CDR3 reads CASSSRGSNQPQHF. The CDR3 DNA follows: TGTGCCAGCAGTTCACGGGGTTCCAATCAGCCCCAGCATTTT.

This chain connects TRBV28 to TRBJ1-4, with a possible D match to TRBD1 (6 bases). This CDR3 is 15 amino acids long. CDR1 MDHEN and CDR2 SYDVKM come from the germline V gene. Deletions cut 5 bases from V and 8 bases from J, with 18 bases between. The CDR3: CASSKIVQGGEKLFF. CDR3 coding DNA: TGTGCCAGCAGTAAAATCGTACAGGGCGGAGAAAAACTGTTTTTT.

The gene calls are TRBV18 and TRBJ2-4; 8 bases line up with TRBD1. Germline V gene lookup returns CDR1 KGHSH and CDR2 LQKENI. Germline trimming cut 8 bases from V and 6 bases from J; bases unmatched to any gene: 9. The CDR3 totals 14 residues. The CDR3 is CASKSRTGSNIQYF. The CDR3 DNA follows: TGTGCCAGCAAGTCCAGGACAGGGTCAAACATTCAGTACTTC.

The chain employs TRBV7-4 and TRBJ1-1, with D possibly matching TRBD1 (5 bases). Per the germline V gene, CDR1 is SGHVT and CDR2 is SQSDAQ. The CDR3 runs 15 residues. V was trimmed by 8 bases and J by 1 base, leaving 17 bases between them. CDR3 coding DNA: TGTGCCAGCCCGAATCTCGACAGCAGGAACACTGAAGCTTTCTTT. Amino acids: CASPNLDSRNTEAFF.

Only one count was recorded for this clone. This chain uses TRBV18 with TRBJ2-7; TRBD1 aligns across 10 bases. V lost 3 bases to trimming and J lost 4 bases; unmatched junction nucleotides: 3. Looked up from germline, CDR1 is KGHSH and CDR2 is LQKENI. The length of the CDR3 is 14 residues. The CDR3 here is CASSPGTGEYEQYF. The CDR3 DNA sequence: TGTGCCAGCTCACCCGGGACAGGGGAATACGAGCAGTACTTC.

The CDR3 DNA follows: TGTGCCAGCAGACAGGGGAAGAACACTGAAGCTTTCTTT. Protein product: CASRQGKNTEAFF. The chain couples TRBV6-5 to TRBJ1-1, with 7 bases matching TRBD1. The CDR3 is 13 amino acids. Germline CDR1 reads MNHEY; CDR2 reads SVGAGI. V shed 6 bases and J 1 base; nucleotides not matched to a gene: 2.

The J gene is TRBJ2-5, the V gene TRBV5-6; perhaps TRBD1 as D (6 bases). V lost 3 bases and J 2 bases, leaving 11 bases between the germline ends. This CDR3 comprises 14 residues. The V gene's germline CDR1 is SGHDT and CDR2 YYEEEE. CDR3 region: CASSWGPLQETQYF. DNA for the CDR3: TGTGCCAGCAGCTGGGGGCCACTGCAAGAGACCCAGTACTTC.

The rearrangement joins TRBV6-5 to TRBJ1-1; the match to TRBD1 covers 7 bases. Germline V gene sequence: CDR1 MNHEY, CDR2 SVGAGI. This CDR3 has 16 amino acids. J lost 1 base, V lost 0 bases, and 5 bases had no gene match. CDR3 coding DNA: TGTGCCAGCAGTTACTCCCTAGGGACAGCGAACACTGAAGCTTTCTTT. Its translation: CASSYSLGTANTEAFF.

This clone was detected only once. V gene TRBV28 combines with J gene TRBJ2-6, with D possibly being TRBD2 (6 bases). This CDR3 region has 15 residues. The germline CDR1 and CDR2 sequences are MDHEN and SYDVKM. Trimming pared 2 bases from V and 4 bases from J, leaving 9 bases between. The CDR3 reads CASSLGGSGANVLTF. DNA of the CDR3: TGTGCCAGCAGTTTAGGGGGGTCCGGGGCCAACGTCCTGACTTTC.